What follows are 2 T cell receptor beta chains derived from one specimen sequenced in a study of identical twins. Each CDR3 protein is one row after TCRdb ran MiXCR on the 5' RACE reads. The data show 1.5 million to 2 million distinct CDR3 sequences, more than 30% seen once. Source material: cord blood. The receptors were sampled from a newborn girl in good health.

This clonotype was recorded only once. DNA of the CDR3: TGCGCCAGCAGCTTGGGGGCAGACTACGGGCAGTACTTC. It is translated as CASSLGADYGQYF. The chain links TRBV5-1 to TRBJ2-4, with TRBD2 as a possible D gene (5 bases). The V and J ends lost 0 bases and 13 bases respectively, with 14 bases between them. CDR1 is SGHRS, CDR2 YFSETQ, per germline. This CDR3 is built from 13 residues.

The J gene is TRBJ2-1, the V gene TRBV5-4; no clear D. V gave up 0 bases and J gave up 2 bases, with 15 bases separating them. Germline V gives CDR1 SGHNT, CDR2 YYREEE (reference sequence). The CDR3 spans 17 residues. For the CDR3, the DNA is TGTGCCAGCAGCTTGGATGAGGCGCCCTCAACCTACAATGAGCAGTTCTTC. It codes for CASSLDEAPSTYNEQFF.